Listed below are T cell receptor beta chains from one sample, sequenced in a study of sequential checkpoint blockade in melanoma. TCRdb's copy holds only in-frame clones and misses some; the assay was immunoSEQ multiplex PCR. The sample holds about 17,000 clones, 60% to 75% seen once. Sequences were derived from CD8+ T cells sorted from blood (inferred from file names), sampled from a patient given nivolumab and ipilimumab in sequence. All receptors derive from a human donor with melanoma. Each CDR3 is given without its conserved first and last residue. Each record gives: D gene, J gene, V gene, CDR3 protein. D genes are given only for firm matches.

d_call: .; j_call: TRBJ1-1; v_call: TRBV30; cdr3_aa: AWAIIHQGNTEAF
d_call: .; j_call: TRBJ2-1; v_call: TRBV27; cdr3_aa: ASSLSQGPLYNEQF
d_call: TRBD1; j_call: TRBJ2-2; v_call: TRBV2; cdr3_aa: ASLSRQGRSGELF
d_call: TRBD2; j_call: TRBJ2-5; v_call: TRBV9; cdr3_aa: ASSDGRAGWEETQY
d_call: .; j_call: TRBJ2-7; v_call: TRBV19; cdr3_aa: ASSPGQTYEQY
d_call: .; j_call: TRBJ2-7; v_call: TRBV15; cdr3_aa: ATSRSRDMPYEQY
d_call: .; j_call: TRBJ1-1; v_call: TRBV7-9; cdr3_aa: ASSLGGEGRNTEAF
d_call: .; j_call: TRBJ1-1; v_call: TRBV28; cdr3_aa: ASSLLAGGAEAF
d_call: .; j_call: TRBJ1-1; v_call: TRBV2; cdr3_aa: ASGGTAGTEAF
d_call: .; j_call: .; v_call: TRBV7-8; cdr3_aa: ASSLAGANEQY
d_call: TRBD1; j_call: TRBJ1-4; v_call: TRBV4-2; cdr3_aa: ASSQEETGSEKLF
d_call: TRBD1; j_call: TRBJ1-6; v_call: TRBV7-9; cdr3_aa: ASSPGQGARNSPLH
d_call: .; j_call: TRBJ2-7; v_call: TRBV2; cdr3_aa: ASRKGYGTPAYEQY
d_call: TRBD1; j_call: TRBJ2-7; v_call: TRBV5-1; cdr3_aa: ASSRTGADEQY
d_call: .; j_call: TRBJ2-7; v_call: TRBV9; cdr3_aa: ASSADPAYEQY
d_call: TRBD2; j_call: TRBJ2-2; v_call: TRBV29-1; cdr3_aa: SVSLIASASSRERSNTGELF
d_call: .; j_call: TRBJ2-1; v_call: TRBV4-1; cdr3_aa: ASSRASYNEQF
d_call: TRBD2; j_call: TRBJ2-7; v_call: TRBV11-3; cdr3_aa: ASSLAAAGGTYEQY